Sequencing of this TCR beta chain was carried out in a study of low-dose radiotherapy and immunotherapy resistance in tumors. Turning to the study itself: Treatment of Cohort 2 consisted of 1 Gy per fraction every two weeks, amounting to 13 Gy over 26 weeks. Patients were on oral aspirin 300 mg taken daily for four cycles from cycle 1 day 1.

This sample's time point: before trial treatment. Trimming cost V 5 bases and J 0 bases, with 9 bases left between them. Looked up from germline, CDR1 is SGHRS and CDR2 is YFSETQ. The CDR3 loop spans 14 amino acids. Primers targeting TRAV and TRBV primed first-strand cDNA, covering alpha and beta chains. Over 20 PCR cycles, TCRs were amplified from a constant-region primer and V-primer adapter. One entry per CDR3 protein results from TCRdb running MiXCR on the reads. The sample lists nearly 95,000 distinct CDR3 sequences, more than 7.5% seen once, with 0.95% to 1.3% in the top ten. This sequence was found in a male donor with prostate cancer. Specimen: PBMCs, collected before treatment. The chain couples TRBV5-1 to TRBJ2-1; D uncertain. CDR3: CASRASSSYNEQFF. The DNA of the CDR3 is TGCGCCAGCAGGGCATCGAGCTCCTACAATGAGCAGTTCTTC.